This is a list of T cell receptor beta chains from one sample in a study of blood T cell repertoires in COVID-19. Method: immunoSEQ multiplex PCR; TCRdb's copy keeps in-frame clones and lacks some. The repertoire has over 200,000 clones, less than 90% of them found once; the top ten carry 1.5% to 2%. Sequenced: peripheral blood. These receptors originate from a middle-aged man with active or convalescent COVID-19. CDR3s include the opening cysteine and the closing phenylalanine or tryptophan. A D gene is named only where the DNA matches it firmly. Size values are once, few and many counts, or a class for expanded clones, and some rows have none.

CDR3aa: CASSSGEPSYGYTF; CDR3nt: TGTGCCAGCAGCTCGGGGGAACCGAGCTATGGCTACACCTTC; v_gene: TRBV7-9; d_gene: NA; abundance: few; j_gene: TRBJ1-2
CDR3aa: CASSPPMRNYGYTF; CDR3nt: TGTGCCAGCTCACCACCGATGAGGAACTATGGCTACACCTTC; v_gene: TRBV18; d_gene: NA; abundance: once; j_gene: TRBJ1-2
CDR3aa: CASSKVGGILMNTEAFF; CDR3nt: TGTGCCAGCAGCAAAGTGGGAGGGATTCTCATGAACACTGAAGCTTTCTTT; v_gene: TRBV21-1; d_gene: NA; abundance: few; j_gene: TRBJ1-1
CDR3aa: CASSSTGGSGEQYF; CDR3nt: TGTGCCAGCAGCTCAACAGGGGGCTCGGGCGAGCAGTACTTC; v_gene: TRBV7-6; d_gene: TRBD1; abundance: NA; j_gene: TRBJ2-7
CDR3aa: CASSSPSADSGNTIYF; CDR3nt: TGTGCCAGCAGCTCCCCCTCCGCGGACTCTGGAAACACCATATATTTT; v_gene: TRBV7-6; d_gene: NA; abundance: few; j_gene: TRBJ1-3
CDR3aa: CASSPREGNTGELFF; CDR3nt: TGTGCCAGCAGTCCCAGGGAAGGGAACACCGGGGAGCTGTTTTTT; v_gene: TRBV5-4; d_gene: NA; abundance: few; j_gene: TRBJ2-2
CDR3aa: CASSIERDADTQYF; CDR3nt: TGTGCCAGTAGTATAGAGCGGGACGCAGATACGCAGTATTTT; v_gene: TRBV19; d_gene: NA; abundance: NA; j_gene: TRBJ2-3
CDR3aa: CASRDRSGNTIYF; CDR3nt: TGTGCCAGCCGGGACAGGTCTGGAAACACCATATATTTT; v_gene: TRBV27; d_gene: TRBD1; abundance: NA; j_gene: TRBJ1-3
CDR3aa: CASSLLNSPLHF; CDR3nt: TGTGCCAGCAGCCTTCTAAATTCACCCCTCCACTTT; v_gene: TRBV7-9; d_gene: NA; abundance: NA; j_gene: TRBJ1-6
CDR3aa: CASSLVLGGVANYGYTF; CDR3nt: TGTGCCAGCAGCTTAGTACTCGGGGGGGTAGCTAACTATGGCTACACCTTC; v_gene: TRBV7-2; d_gene: NA; abundance: NA; j_gene: TRBJ1-2
CDR3aa: CSVEDLRGVGTYEQYF; CDR3nt: TGCAGCGTTGAAGATCTAAGGGGTGTGGGAACCTACGAGCAGTACTTC; v_gene: TRBV29-1; d_gene: NA; abundance: NA; j_gene: TRBJ2-7
CDR3aa: CASSLGPNNEQFF; CDR3nt: TGTGCCAGCAGCTTAGGTCCCAACAATGAGCAGTTCTTC; v_gene: TRBV11-3; d_gene: NA; abundance: NA; j_gene: TRBJ2-1
CDR3aa: CASSTGGSSYNEQFF; CDR3nt: TGTGCCAGCAGCACAGGGGGCAGCTCCTACAATGAGCAGTTCTTC; v_gene: TRBV5-4; d_gene: TRBD1; abundance: once; j_gene: TRBJ2-1
CDR3aa: CAISESTLGGMNTEAFF; CDR3nt: TGTGCCATCAGTGAGTCAACTTTGGGGGGGATGAACACTGAAGCTTTCTTT; v_gene: TRBV10-3; d_gene: NA; abundance: NA; j_gene: TRBJ1-1
CDR3aa: CASSPSGTGRNEKLFF; CDR3nt: TGTGCCAGCTCACCCTCGGGGACAGGGAGGAATGAAAAACTGTTTTTT; v_gene: TRBV18; d_gene: TRBD1; abundance: few; j_gene: TRBJ1-4
CDR3aa: CAISGQGTGTEAFF; CDR3nt: TGTGCCATCAGCGGACAGGGTACGGGAACTGAAGCTTTCTTT; v_gene: TRBV10-3; d_gene: TRBD1; abundance: NA; j_gene: TRBJ1-1
CDR3aa: CASMEGSVSYEQYF; CDR3nt: TGTGCCAGCATGGAGGGTAGTGTTTCCTACGAGCAGTACTTC; v_gene: TRBV2; d_gene: NA; abundance: NA; j_gene: TRBJ2-7
CDR3aa: CASSWRGKGGYTF; CDR3nt: TGTGCCAGCAGTTGGAGGGGAAAAGGGGGCTACACCTTC; v_gene: TRBV27; d_gene: NA; abundance: NA; j_gene: TRBJ1-2
CDR3aa: CASSEAPRTDTQYF; CDR3nt: TGTGCCAGCAGTGAAGCGCCCCGGACAGATACGCAGTATTTT; v_gene: TRBV2; d_gene: NA; abundance: NA; j_gene: TRBJ2-3
CDR3aa: CASSSRGGQTGELFF; CDR3nt: TGTGCCAGCAGCTCCCGGGGGGGCCAAACCGGGGAGCTGTTTTTT; v_gene: TRBV6-5; d_gene: TRBD2; abundance: NA; j_gene: TRBJ2-2
CDR3aa: CASSLRTGLNTEAFF; CDR3nt: TGTGCCAGCAGCTTAAGAACAGGGTTAAACACTGAAGCTTTCTTT; v_gene: TRBV7-3; d_gene: NA; abundance: few; j_gene: TRBJ1-1
CDR3aa: CASSLGATEAFF; CDR3nt: TGTGCCAGCAGCTTAGGGGCCACTGAAGCTTTCTTT; v_gene: TRBV11-2; d_gene: NA; abundance: once; j_gene: TRBJ1-1
CDR3aa: CASSPRDREDGYTF; CDR3nt: TGCGCCAGCAGCCCCCGGGACAGGGAAGATGGCTACACCTTC; v_gene: TRBV4-1; d_gene: TRBD1; abundance: NA; j_gene: TRBJ1-2
CDR3aa: CATSRAFGGLAGGSSYNEQFF; CDR3nt: TGTGCCACCAGCAGAGCGTTCGGAGGACTAGCGGGGGGGAGCTCCTACAATGAGCAGTTCTTC; v_gene: TRBV15; d_gene: TRBD2; abundance: NA; j_gene: TRBJ2-1
CDR3aa: CASSRSSNTEAFF; CDR3nt: TGTGCCAGCAGTCGGTCGTCGAACACTGAAGCTTTCTTT; v_gene: TRBV5-6; d_gene: NA; abundance: NA; j_gene: TRBJ1-1
CDR3aa: CASSTQGASGELFF; CDR3nt: TGTGCCAGTAGTACGCAGGGGGCAAGCGGGGAGCTGTTTTTT; v_gene: TRBV19; d_gene: TRBD1; abundance: NA; j_gene: TRBJ2-2
CDR3aa: CASSSQGLNTEAFF; CDR3nt: TGTGCCAGCAGCTCGCAGGGGTTGAACACTGAAGCTTTCTTT; v_gene: TRBV7-9; d_gene: NA; abundance: NA; j_gene: TRBJ1-1
CDR3aa: CAWRRAPGESLHF; CDR3nt: TGTGCCTGGAGGCGGGCACCGGGGGAGTCCCTCCACTTT; v_gene: TRBV30; d_gene: NA; abundance: NA; j_gene: TRBJ1-6
CDR3aa: CASSPRWLGELFF; CDR3nt: TGTGCCAGCAGCCCACGTTGGCTTGGGGAGCTGTTTTTT; v_gene: TRBV13; d_gene: NA; abundance: NA; j_gene: TRBJ2-2
CDR3aa: CASSLGASGTQYF; CDR3nt: TGTGCCAGCAGTTTAGGGGCCTCAGGGACCCAGTACTTC; v_gene: TRBV27; d_gene: NA; abundance: NA; j_gene: TRBJ2-5
CDR3aa: CASSLLGAGYTF; CDR3nt: TGTGCCAGCAGCTTATTGGGAGCTGGCTACACCTTC; v_gene: TRBV7-3; d_gene: NA; abundance: NA; j_gene: TRBJ1-2
CDR3aa: CASNSDTNTEAFF; CDR3nt: TGTGCCAGTAATTCAGATACGAACACTGAAGCTTTCTTT; v_gene: TRBV19; d_gene: NA; abundance: NA; j_gene: TRBJ1-1
CDR3aa: CASSELRGNSPLHF; CDR3nt: TGTGCCAGCAGTGAGTTAAGGGGGAATTCACCCCTCCACTTT; v_gene: TRBV2; d_gene: NA; abundance: NA; j_gene: TRBJ1-6
CDR3aa: CASSLALQGGQYF; CDR3nt: TGTGCCAGCAGCTTGGCCCTCCAAGGGGGCCAGTACTTC; v_gene: TRBV5-6; d_gene: NA; abundance: NA; j_gene: TRBJ2-5
CDR3aa: CASSPGQGPLRAFF; CDR3nt: TGTGCCAGCAGTCCCGGACAGGGTCCACTGAGAGCTTTCTTT; v_gene: TRBV21-1; d_gene: NA; abundance: NA; j_gene: TRBJ1-1
CDR3aa: CASSYVRGRINLFF; CDR3nt: TGTGCCAGCAGTTACGTCAGGGGTAGAATAAATCTGTTTTTT; v_gene: TRBV6-5; d_gene: NA; abundance: NA; j_gene: TRBJ2-2
CDR3aa: CASRRAGDDEKLFF; CDR3nt: TGTGCCAGTAGGAGGGCAGGGGATGATGAAAAACTGTTTTTT; v_gene: TRBV19; d_gene: NA; abundance: NA; j_gene: TRBJ1-4
CDR3aa: CASSQGAMAEAFF; CDR3nt: TGTGCCAGCAGCCAGGGGGCGATGGCTGAAGCTTTCTTT; v_gene: TRBV6-6; d_gene: TRBD1; abundance: NA; j_gene: TRBJ1-1
CDR3aa: CASSPRDRVNTEAFF; CDR3nt: TGTGCCAGCAGCCCTAGGGACAGGGTAAACACTGAAGCTTTCTTT; v_gene: TRBV11-2; d_gene: TRBD1; abundance: NA; j_gene: TRBJ1-1
CDR3aa: CASSLVQGLGEQYF; CDR3nt: TGTGCCAGCAGCTTGGTACAGGGGTTAGGGGAGCAGTACTTC; v_gene: TRBV5-4; d_gene: TRBD1; abundance: NA; j_gene: TRBJ2-7
CDR3aa: CSVEGTARDGYTF; CDR3nt: TGCAGCGTTGAGGGGACAGCCCGGGATGGCTACACCTTC; v_gene: TRBV29-1; d_gene: TRBD1; abundance: once; j_gene: TRBJ1-2